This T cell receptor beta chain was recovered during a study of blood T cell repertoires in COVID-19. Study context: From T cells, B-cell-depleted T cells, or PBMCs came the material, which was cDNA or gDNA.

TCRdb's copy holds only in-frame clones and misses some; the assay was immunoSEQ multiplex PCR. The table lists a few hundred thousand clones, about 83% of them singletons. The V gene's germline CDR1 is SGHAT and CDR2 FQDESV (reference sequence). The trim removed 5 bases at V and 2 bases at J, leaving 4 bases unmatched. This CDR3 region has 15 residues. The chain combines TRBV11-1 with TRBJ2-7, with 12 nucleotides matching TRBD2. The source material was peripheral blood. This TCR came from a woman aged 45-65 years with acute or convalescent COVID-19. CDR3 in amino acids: CASSQRTSGTYEQYF. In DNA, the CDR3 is TGTGCCAGCAGCCAAAGGACTAGCGGGACCTACGAGCAGTACTTC.